This is a list of T cell receptor beta chains from one sample in a study of cytomegalovirus exposure and HLA in healthy donors. Profiling relied on immunoSEQ multiplex PCR, and the TCRdb table lists in-frame clones only, not all of them. Of 45,000 to 65,000 clones in the sample, 93% were seen once. Sequencing was performed on PBMCs. These receptors all come from a woman aged 18-30 years in good health and CMV-seropositive. Each CDR3 is given with its conserved first and last residue. The order of the fields is clone size, D gene, J gene, CDR3 length, V gene, CDR3 protein, CDR3 DNA. The D gene is left open where the match is weak. Only some rows state a clone size, as once, few, many or a class for expanded clones.

>-|-|TRBJ1-6|16|TRBV14
CASSQSGIAYNSPLHF
TGTGCCAGCAGCCAGTCAGGGATAGCCTATAATTCACCCCTCCACTTT
>-|TRBD1|TRBJ1-5|15|TRBV7-2
CASSLMGQPNQPQHF
TGTGCCAGCAGCTTAATGGGACAGCCTAATCAGCCCCAGCATTTT
>-|TRBD1|TRBJ1-6|14|TRBV7-6
CASSRQGAGSPLHF
TGTGCCAGCAGCCGACAGGGGGCAGGTTCACCCCTCCACTTT
>-|TRBD1|TRBJ1-5|17|TRBV7-2
CASSLGTGKRPNQPQHF
TGTGCCAGCAGCCTTGGGACAGGTAAAAGGCCGAATCAGCCCCAGCATTTT
>-|TRBD1|TRBJ2-3|15|TRBV5-4
CASHRVGTGADTQYF
TGTGCCAGCCACAGAGTTGGGACAGGGGCAGATACGCAGTATTTT
>-|-|TRBJ1-2|13|TRBV5-1
CASSLQGRDGYTF
TGCGCCAGCAGCTTACAGGGAAGGGATGGCTACACCTTC
>-|-|TRBJ1-1|11|TRBV19
CASTMNTEAFF
TGTGCCAGTACTATGAACACTGAAGCTTTCTTT
>once|-|TRBJ1-6|14|TRBV7-2
CASTPGSGSSPLHF
TGTGCCAGCACCCCGGGGTCGGGGAGCTCACCCCTCCACTTT
>-|-|TRBJ2-5|14|TRBV11-2
CASSRTTAQETQYF
TGTGCCAGCAGCCGCACGACAGCCCAAGAGACCCAGTACTTC
>-|TRBD1|TRBJ2-7|11|TRBV20-1
CSAFTGAEQYF
TGCAGTGCCTTCACAGGGGCCGAGCAGTACTTC
>-|-|TRBJ1-6|15|TRBV7-2
CASSLAGQNNSPLHF
TGTGCCAGCAGCTTAGCGGGCCAAAATAATTCACCCCTCCACTTT
>-|TRBD1|TRBJ1-5|15|TRBV7-2
CASSLVQGAQQPQHF
TGTGCCAGCAGCTTAGTTCAGGGGGCTCAACAGCCCCAGCATTTT
>once|-|TRBJ2-5|14|TRBV5-6
CASRVRGGEETQYF
TGTGCCAGCAGGGTGCGGGGAGGAGAAGAGACCCAGTACTTC
>-|TRBD1|TRBJ1-1|14|TRBV6-4
CASSSGTENTEAFF
TGTGCCAGCTCGTCCGGGACAGAGAACACTGAAGCTTTCTTT
>-|TRBD1|TRBJ2-1|15|TRBV19
CASSIAGQGANEQFF
TGTGCCAGTAGTATCGCCGGACAGGGGGCCAATGAGCAGTTCTTC
>-|-|TRBJ1-3|16|TRBV14
CASSQGPGSSGNTIYF
TGTGCCAGCAGCCAAGGTCCGGGATCCTCTGGAAACACCATATATTTT
>-|-|TRBJ2-5|13|TRBV6-1
CASQGHLGETQYF
TGTGCCAGCCAGGGACATTTAGGAGAGACCCAGTACTTC
>-|-|TRBJ2-7|15|TRBV5-6
CASSWDTMSVHEQYF
TGTGCCAGCAGCTGGGACACCATGAGCGTCCACGAGCAGTACTTC
>-|TRBD1|TRBJ1-2|16|TRBV13
CASSSRGGQVDYGYTF
TGTGCCAGCAGCTCGAGGGGGGGACAGGTAGACTATGGCTACACCTTC
>-|TRBD1|TRBJ2-1|16|TRBV27
CASSSARGPLGDEQFF
TGTGCCAGCAGTTCGGCGAGGGGGCCACTAGGCGATGAGCAGTTCTTC
>-|-|TRBJ1-1|11|TRBV6-5
CASSTNTEAFF
TGTGCCAGCAGTACTAACACTGAAGCTTTCTTT
>-|-|TRBJ2-5|13|TRBV7-2
CASSSGGRETQYF
TGTGCCAGCAGTTCCGGGGGACGGGAGACCCAGTACTTC
>-|-|TRBJ1-2|12|TRBV10-3
CAVGGGVSGYTF
TGTGCCGTCGGCGGGGGGGTCAGTGGCTACACCTTC
>few|TRBD1|TRBJ2-7|16|TRBV4-3
CASSQEGTVSFYEQYF
TGCGCCAGCAGCCAAGAAGGGACAGTAAGTTTCTACGAGCAGTACTTC
>-|-|TRBJ2-5|11|TRBV20-1
CSPLGGETQYF
TGCAGTCCCTTGGGCGGGGAGACCCAGTACTTC
>-|TRBD1|TRBJ1-6|15|TRBV7-9
CASSRDSGYNSPLHF
TGTGCCAGCAGCCGGGACAGCGGTTATAATTCACCCCTCCACTTT
>-|-|TRBJ1-1|13|TRBV2
CASSDSGWDEAFF
TGTGCCAGCAGTGATTCAGGGTGGGATGAAGCTTTCTTT
>-|-|TRBJ1-5|15|TRBV10-2
CASSVGAGGNQPQHF
TGCGCCAGCAGTGTCGGGGCAGGGGGCAATCAGCCCCAGCATTTT
>-|-|TRBJ2-1|13|TRBV6-4
CASSGLLGSEQFF
TGTGCCAGCAGTGGACTCCTTGGGTCTGAGCAGTTCTTC
>-|-|TRBJ2-5|15|TRBV11-2
CASTLEGRRKETQYF
TGTGCCAGTACCCTCGAGGGCAGGAGAAAAGAGACCCAGTACTTC
>-|-|TRBJ1-2|13|TRBV27
CASSLGQTYGYTF
TGTGCCAGCAGCCTCGGACAGACCTATGGCTACACCTTC
>-|-|TRBJ2-3|14|TRBV18
CASSPRQGPDTQYF
TGTGCCAGCTCACCCAGGCAGGGCCCAGATACGCAGTATTTT
>-|-|TRBJ2-3|13|TRBV6-1
CASSDSRGDTQYF
TGTGCCAGCAGTGACAGCCGGGGAGATACGCAGTATTTT
>-|-|TRBJ1-3|16|TRBV9
CASSVGPLGDGNTIYF
TGTGCCAGCAGCGTTGGGCCGTTAGGGGATGGAAACACCATATATTTT
>-|TRBD2|TRBJ2-3|19|TRBV11-2
CASSWFLASGGQSTDTQYF
TGTGCCAGCAGCTGGTTTTTGGCTAGCGGGGGGCAGAGCACAGATACGCAGTATTTT
>-|TRBD1|TRBJ2-7|13|TRBV5-6
CASTEGQRNEQYF
TGTGCCAGCACCGAGGGACAGAGGAACGAGCAGTACTTC
>-|-|TRBJ1-3|13|TRBV7-9
CASSFESGNTIYF
TGTGCCAGCAGCTTCGAGAGTGGAAACACCATATATTTT
>-|TRBD1|TRBJ1-1|15|TRBV27
CASSPRTGVNTEAFF
TGTGCCAGCAGTCCCCGGACAGGGGTGAACACTGAAGCTTTCTTT
>-|-|TRBJ1-3|16|TRBV11-2
CASSLGGGRTGNTIYF
TGTGCCAGCAGCTTAGGGGGGGGTCGAACTGGAAACACCATATATTTT
>-|TRBD2|TRBJ2-3|15|TRBV29-1
CSVEATSGSTDTQYF
TGCAGCGTTGAAGCGACTAGCGGTAGCACAGATACGCAGTATTTT
>-|-|TRBJ2-2|16|TRBV5-1
CASSLVRAGFIGELFF
TGCGCCAGCAGCTTGGTTAGGGCAGGGTTTATCGGGGAGCTGTTTTTT
>-|-|TRBJ2-7|13|TRBV19
CASSHSFLGEQYF
TGTGCCAGTAGTCACAGTTTCCTGGGCGAGCAGTACTTC
>-|TRBD2|TRBJ2-2|16|TRBV7-2
CASSLAGGFGTGELFF
TGTGCCAGCAGCTTAGCGGGGGGGTTTGGCACCGGGGAGCTGTTTTTT
>-|TRBD1|TRBJ2-3|14|TRBV5-1
CASTEGGASDTQYF
TGCGCCAGCACGGAAGGGGGCGCGTCAGATACGCAGTATTTT
>-|-|TRBJ2-7|12|TRBV6-5
CASSLFFGEQYF
TGTGCCAGCAGTTTGTTCTTCGGGGAGCAGTACTTC
>-|-|TRBJ1-1|13|TRBV29-1
CSVETGGNTEAFF
TGCAGCGTTGAAACCGGGGGTAACACTGAAGCTTTCTTT
>-|TRBD1|TRBJ2-2|13|TRBV6-4
CASSDQGAGELFF
TGTGCCAGCAGTGACCAGGGGGCCGGGGAGCTGTTTTTT
>-|TRBD1|TRBJ1-1|16|TRBV7-2
CASSLEGARRNTEAFF
TGTGCCAGCAGCTTAGAGGGGGCCAGGAGGAACACTGAAGCTTTCTTT
>-|-|TRBJ1-4|13|TRBV28
CASSLWSGFSLFF
TGTGCCAGCAGTTTATGGTCAGGGTTTTCACTGTTTTTT
>-|-|TRBJ2-7|16|TRBV27
CASSLWPLVNSYEQYF
TGTGCCAGCAGTTTATGGCCCCTAGTGAACTCCTACGAGCAGTACTTC
>-|TRBD2|TRBJ2-3|16|TRBV5-1
CASSLDLAGGTDTQYF
TGCGCCAGCAGCTTGGATCTAGCGGGGGGAACAGATACGCAGTATTTT
>-|-|TRBJ2-3|13|TRBV30
CAWTPPGDHTQYF
TGTGCCTGGACCCCGCCGGGGGACCATACGCAGTATTTT